Each of the 22 T cell receptor beta chains below was sequenced from the same sample in a study of blood T cell repertoires in COVID-19. Clones were sequenced by immunoSEQ multiplex PCR, and TCRdb holds only the in-frame ones, with some missing. The data hold a few hundred thousand clones, with approximately 88% observed a single time. The sequenced material came from peripheral blood. These TCRs come from a woman aged 45-65 years with COVID-19, enrolled during active disease.

V gene TRBV5-1 combines with J gene TRBJ1-1; D is undetermined. The CDR3 sequence is 15 residues long. The germline V and J ends were trimmed by 4 bases and 1 base, with 14 bases remaining between them. Looked up from germline, CDR1 is SGHRS and CDR2 is YFSETQ. The CDR3 loop is CASSPSPTENTEAFF. For the CDR3, the DNA is TGCGCCAGCAGCCCCTCCCCTACAGAGAACACTGAAGCTTTCTTT.

This clone was recorded only once. This chain joins TRBV27 and TRBJ1-6, with 9 positions matching TRBD1. This CDR3 region has 14 residues. Losses at the gene ends were 7 bases for V and 6 bases for J; bases not matched to a gene: 4. Germline V gene lookup returns CDR1 MNHEY and CDR2 SMNVEV (reference sequence). DNA of the CDR3: TGTGCCAGCACCAGGACAGGGGTTAATTCACCCCTCCACTTT. Translating it yields CASTRTGVNSPLHF.

The V gene is TRBV7-9, the J gene TRBJ1-6; no definite D call. This CDR3 is 16 amino acids long. In germline, CDR1 is SEHNR, CDR2 FQNEAQ (reference sequence). Trimming removed 2 bases at V and 7 bases at J, with 15 bases between. The CDR3 region is CASSLPALGFNSPLHF. DNA of the CDR3: TGTGCCAGCAGCTTACCCGCCCTGGGCTTCAATTCACCCCTCCACTTT. The full variable domain, its missing parts supplied by reference TRBV7-9 and TRBJ1-6, is DTGVSQNPRHKITKRGQNVTFRCDPISEHNRLYWYRQTLGQGPEFLTYFQNEAQLEKSRLLSDRFSAERPKGSFSTLEIQRTEQGDSAMYLCASSLPALGFNSPLHFGNGTRLTVT.

This chain connects TRBV2 to TRBJ2-1, with D uncertain. V was pared by 7 bases and J by 9 bases, with 10 bases between. From germline, CDR1 is SNHLY and CDR2 FYNNEI. CDR3 size: 11 residues. The CDR3 coding sequence is TGTGCCAGCACCCCACACCGTGAGCAGTTCTTC. It yields the protein CASTPHREQFF.

Notes on this clone: This sample includes further DNA sequences coding for the same CDR3. V and J are TRBV5-1 and TRBJ2-1; the D gene is possibly TRBD1 (5 bases). The CDR3 contains 14 residues. Germline CDR1 and CDR2: SGHRS and YFSETQ. The V gene lost 0 bases and the J gene lost 4 bases, with 8 bases spanning the gap. The CDR3 DNA reads TGCGCCAGCAGCTTGGGGCAGGGATACAATGAGCAGTTCTTC. This encodes CASSLGQGYNEQFF. The complete variable domain, with remaining parts taken from reference TRBV5-1 and TRBJ2-1, reads KAGVTQTPRYLIKTRGQQVTLSCSPISGHRSVSWYQQTPGQGLQFLFEYFSETQRNKGNFPGRFSGRQFSNSRSEMNVSTLELGDSALYLCASSLGQGYNEQFFGPGTRLTVL.

This rearrangement joins TRBV18 to TRBJ2-1, with 8 bases fitting TRBD1. Germline CDR1 and CDR2: KGHSH and LQKENI. J was trimmed by 7 bases and V by 6 bases; bases with no gene match: 11. The CDR3 has 15 amino acids. CDR3 in DNA: TGTGCCAGCTCCCCTGGGACAGGTACGAGGAATGAGCAGTTCTTC. It encodes CASSPGTGTRNEQFF. The full variable domain, rest sourced from reference TRBV18 and TRBJ2-1, is NAGVMQNPRHLVRRRGQEARLRCSPMKGHSHVYWYRQLPEEGLKFMVYLQKENIIDESGMPKERFSAEFPKEGPSILRIQQVVRGDSAAYFCASSPGTGTRNEQFFGPGTRLTVL.

The CDR3 spells CASSPPPGGRGFLAKNIQYF. Here the CDR3 DNA reads TGTGCCAGCAGTCCCCCGCCGGGCGGGAGGGGGTTCTTGGCCAAAAACATTCAGTACTTC. V usage is TRBV28 and J usage is TRBJ2-4; TRBD2 agrees at 9 bases. Trimming removed 5 bases from V and 1 base from J; junction bases left unmatched: 18. Germline CDR1 MDHEN, CDR2 SYDVKM. CDR3 length: 20 amino acids.

Turning to this clone: Other DNA sequences in the sample encode the same CDR3. The chain couples TRBV12-3 or TRBV12-4 to TRBJ1-2; TRBD1 might be the D (6 bases). The V and J ends lost 3 bases and 8 bases respectively, with 10 bases between them. The CDR3 loop spans 12 amino acids. The CDR3 region has the DNA TGTGCCAGCAGTTTTGGGGGCCGAGGCTACACCTTC. Protein: CASSFGGRGYTF.

CDR3: CASSIGQSPTNEKLFF. CDR3 in DNA: TGTGCCAGTAGTATCGGACAGTCCCCAACTAATGAAAAACTGTTTTTT. The rearrangement uses TRBV19 and TRBJ1-4, with a weak D call TRBD1 (6 bases). CDR1 LNHDA and CDR2 SQIVND come from the germline V gene (reference sequence). The CDR3 loop spans 16 amino acids. Trimming took off 3 bases at V and 0 bases at J, with 11 bases between the two ends. Variable domain in full (rest from reference TRBV19 and TRBJ1-4): DGGITQSPKYLFRKEGQNVTLSCEQNLNHDAMYWYRQDPGQGLRLIYYSQIVNDFQKGDIAEGYSVSREKKESFPLTVTSAQKNPTAFYLCASSIGQSPTNEKLFFGSGTQLSVL.

The chain employs TRBV6-5 and TRBJ1-1; D possibly corresponds to TRBD1 (5 bases). There are 13 residues in the CDR3. Germline CDR1 is MNHEY and CDR2 is SVGAGI. Trimming stripped 5 bases from V and 4 bases from J, with 11 bases between. The CDR3 region is CASSNGGGTEAFF. Here the CDR3 DNA reads TGTGCCAGCAGTAACGGGGGGGGCACTGAAGCTTTCTTT.

This chain links TRBV6-6 with TRBJ2-1, with D possibly TRBD2 on 7 matching bases. This CDR3 spans 15 amino acids. V lost 2 bases and J lost 4, with 12 bases in between. Germline assignment: CDR1 MNHNY and CDR2 SVGAGI (reference sequence). The CDR3 nucleotides are TGTGCCAGCAGTTACGGGGGGGGCCTGTACAATGAGCAGTTCTTC. Protein sequence: CASSYGGGLYNEQFF.

This sequence joins TRBV11-2 and TRBJ2-1; TRBD1 agrees at 7 bases. The CDR3 is 13 residues long. The ends lost 6 bases at V and 7 bases at J; junction bases unmatched: 6. Germline CDR1 SGHAT, CDR2 FQNNGV. CDR3 sequence (DNA): TGTGCCAGCAGTACAGGGGTTGGGAATGAGCAGTTCTTC. Protein sequence: CASSTGVGNEQFF. The variable domain in full, completed from reference TRBV11-2 and TRBJ2-1, reads EAGVAQSPRYKIIEKRQSVAFWCNPISGHATLYWYQQILGQGPKLLIQFQNNGVVDDSQLPKDRFSAERLKGVDSTLKIQPAKLEDSAVYLCASSTGVGNEQFFGPGTRLTVL.

The chain carries TRBV4-2 and TRBJ2-7; the match to TRBD2 covers 13 bases. V lost 1 base to trimming and J lost 2 bases; unmatched junction nucleotides: 11. The CDR3 covers 19 residues. CDR1 and CDR2 from the germline V gene are LGHNA and YNFKEQ. The CDR3 coding sequence is TGTGCCAGCAGCCAAGTTTTAGGGACTAGCGGGACCCTAACCTACGAGCAGTACTTC. It specifies CASSQVLGTSGTLTYEQYF.

This sequence joins TRBV19 and TRBJ1-5, with D perhaps TRBD1 (5 bases). Germline V gene sequence: CDR1 LNHDA, CDR2 SQIVND (reference sequence). V was shortened by 3 bases and J by 3 bases, with 24 bases between the two germline ends. This CDR3 comprises 19 residues. DNA of the CDR3: TGTGCCAGTAGTATTAGCAGGGCCGAAGGGGAGGGGCACAATCAGCCCCAGCATTTT. It is translated as CASSISRAEGEGHNQPQHF.

The V gene is TRBV7-3, the J gene TRBJ2-1; D is ambiguous. The V gene lost 1 base and the J gene lost 2 bases, with 15 bases spanning the gap. Germline V gene data show CDR1 as SGHTA and CDR2 as FQGTGA. The CDR3 is 17 amino acids. The CDR3 nucleotides are TGTGCCAGCAGCTTAAACCCAGCAGGCACGACCTACAATGAGCAGTTCTTC. It is translated as CASSLNPAGTTYNEQFF.

The chain has TRBV29-1 and TRBJ1-2, with TRBD1 identical over 7 bases. The V and J ends lost 4 bases and 7 bases, in that order; junction bases with no gene match: 3. CDR3 length: 11 amino acids. Germline V gene sequence: CDR1 SQVTM, CDR2 ANQGSEA. CDR3 loop: CSVVAGGGYTF. Here the CDR3 DNA reads TGCAGCGTTGTAGCAGGGGGTGGCTACACCTTC. The full variable domain, with the rest looked up from reference TRBV29-1 and TRBJ1-2, is SAVISQKPSRDICQRGTSLTIQCQVDSQVTMMFWYRQQPGQSLTLIATANQGSEATYESGFVIDKFPISRPNLTFSTLTVSNMSPEDSSIYLCSVVAGGGYTFGSGTRLTVV.

The chain recombines TRBV11-2 with TRBJ1-1, with D possibly matching TRBD1 (5 bases). The CDR3 covers 13 residues. V shed 2 bases and J shed 6 bases, with 10 bases lying between them. Germline CDR1 and CDR2: SGHAT and FQNNGV. The CDR3 region has the DNA TGTGCCAGCAGCTTAATCAGGGCGGCTGAAGCTTTCTTT. Translation: CASSLIRAAEAFF. The variable domain in full, with the rest retrieved from reference TRBV11-2 and TRBJ1-1, is EAGVAQSPRYKIIEKRQSVAFWCNPISGHATLYWYQQILGQGPKLLIQFQNNGVVDDSQLPKDRFSAERLKGVDSTLKIQPAKLEDSAVYLCASSLIRAAEAFFGQGTRLTVV.

V is TRBV5-1 and J is TRBJ1-1, with a tentative D call TRBD1 (6 bases). Trimming took off 4 bases at V and 2 bases at J, with 24 bases between the two ends. CDR3 length: 18 residues. Germline values: CDR1 SGHRS, CDR2 YFSETQ. CDR3 region: CASSPWPLGAGVNTEAFF. For the CDR3, the DNA is TGCGCCAGCAGCCCCTGGCCCCTGGGGGCAGGGGTAAACACTGAAGCTTTCTTT.

V gene TRBV19 combines with J gene TRBJ2-4; 8 nucleotides match TRBD1. J lost 9 bases, V lost 5 bases, and 6 bases had no gene match. This CDR3 has 13 residues. Germline assignment: CDR1 LNHDA and CDR2 SQIVND (reference sequence). The CDR3 sequence is CASSPTGGTIQYF. For the CDR3, the DNA is TGTGCCAGTAGTCCAACAGGGGGAACCATTCAGTACTTC.

The genes are TRBV10-1 and TRBJ2-2; no reliable D call. Germline V gene lookup returns CDR1 WNHNN and CDR2 SYGVQD (reference sequence). The length of the CDR3 is 14 residues. Trimming shortened V by 2 bases and J by 4 bases, and 8 bases separated the two germline ends. CDR3 in DNA: TGCGCCAGCAGTGAGCAACTCGGCACCGGGGAGCTGTTTTTT. It translates to CASSEQLGTGELFF.

The genes are TRBV7-2 and TRBJ1-2; TRBD1 matches at 7 bases. With V trimmed by 1 base and J by 8 bases, 10 bases remained unmatched. This CDR3 has 15 amino acids. Germline loops: CDR1 SGHTA, CDR2 FQGNSA. CDR3 DNA: TGTGCCAGCAGCTTAGGGGGAGACAGGGTAGGCGGCTACACCTTC. It codes for CASSLGGDRVGGYTF.

In its sample, this clone was seen once. The V gene is TRBV2, the J gene TRBJ1-1, with D possibly being TRBD1 (6 bases). Trimming pared 5 bases from V and 0 bases from J, leaving 10 bases between. CDR3 size: 14 residues. CDR1 and CDR2 from the germline V gene are SNHLY and FYNNEI. The CDR3 DNA reads TGTGCCAGCAGTCTGGGACACCTGAACACTGAAGCTTTCTTT. It translates to CASSLGHLNTEAFF. The variable domain in full, completed from reference TRBV2 and TRBJ1-1, reads EPEVTQTPSHQVTQMGQEVILRCVPISNHLYFYWYRQILGQKVEFLVSFYNNEISEKSEIFDDQFSVERPDGSNFTLKIRSTKLEDSAMYFCASSLGHLNTEAFFGQGTRLTVV.